This T cell receptor beta chain derives from a study of blood T cells in healthy people across ages. Study-level findings and limits: Roughly linear age-related decline in beta diversity appeared, significant by age roughly 40.

A sample-barcoded 5' primer and a J-beta primer mix were used in a second PCR of roughly 7 to 11 cycles. With 12 random nucleotides, a template-switch adaptor tagged each individual cDNA molecule. TCRdb independently ran MiXCR on the 5' RACE reads; one entry per CDR3 protein. This table has roughly 1,300,000 distinct CDR3 sequences, approximately 59% appearing once. Individuals who donated were healthy Caucasians from Russia aged roughly 6 to 95. About this clonotype itself: Its specificity is not known.

The receptor's source is a young man in good health. Sequencing was carried out using blood.

The CDR3, as DNA: TGTGCCAGCAGCCCGGGACCTACACACACAGATACGCAGTATTTT. Protein sequence: CASSPGPTHTDTQYF. The rearrangement links TRBV3-1 to TRBJ2-3; the D gene could be TRBD1 or TRBD2 (5 bases each). The CDR3 runs to 15 residues. Trimming took 4 bases from V and 2 from J, leaving 13 bases between them. The germline CDR1 and CDR2 sequences are LGHDT and YNNKEL (reference sequence).